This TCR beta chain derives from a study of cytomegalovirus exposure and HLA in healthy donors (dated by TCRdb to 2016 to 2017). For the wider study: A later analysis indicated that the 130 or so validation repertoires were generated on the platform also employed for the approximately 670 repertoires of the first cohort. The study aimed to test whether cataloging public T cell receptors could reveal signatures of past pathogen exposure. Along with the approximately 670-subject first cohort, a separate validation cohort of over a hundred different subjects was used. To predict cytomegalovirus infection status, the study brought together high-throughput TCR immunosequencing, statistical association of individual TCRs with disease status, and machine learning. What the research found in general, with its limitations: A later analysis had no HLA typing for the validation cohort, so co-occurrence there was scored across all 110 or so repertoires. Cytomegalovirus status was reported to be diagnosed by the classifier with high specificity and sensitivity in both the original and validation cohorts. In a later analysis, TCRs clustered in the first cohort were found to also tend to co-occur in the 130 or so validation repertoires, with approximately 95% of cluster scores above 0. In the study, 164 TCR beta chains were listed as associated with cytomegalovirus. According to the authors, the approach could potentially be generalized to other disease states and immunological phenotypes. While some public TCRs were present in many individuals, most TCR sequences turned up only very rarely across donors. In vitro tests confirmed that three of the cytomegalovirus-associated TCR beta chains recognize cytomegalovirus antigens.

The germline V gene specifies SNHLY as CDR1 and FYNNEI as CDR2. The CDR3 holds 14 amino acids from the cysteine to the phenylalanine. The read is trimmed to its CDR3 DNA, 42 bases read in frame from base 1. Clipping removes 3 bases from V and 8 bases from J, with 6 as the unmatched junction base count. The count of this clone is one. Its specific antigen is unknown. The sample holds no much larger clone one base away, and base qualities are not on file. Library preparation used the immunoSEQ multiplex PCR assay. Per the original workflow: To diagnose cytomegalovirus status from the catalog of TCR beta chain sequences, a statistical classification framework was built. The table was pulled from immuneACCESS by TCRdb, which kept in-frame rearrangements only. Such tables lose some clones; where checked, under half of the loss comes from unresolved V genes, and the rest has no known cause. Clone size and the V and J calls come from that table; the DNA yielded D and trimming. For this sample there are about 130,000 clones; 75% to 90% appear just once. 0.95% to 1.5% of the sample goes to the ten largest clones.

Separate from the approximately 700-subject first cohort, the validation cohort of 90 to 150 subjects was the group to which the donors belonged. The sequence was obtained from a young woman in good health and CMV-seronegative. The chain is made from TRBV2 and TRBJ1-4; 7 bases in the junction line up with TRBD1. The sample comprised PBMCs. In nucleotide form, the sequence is TGTGCCAGCAGTGAGACAGGGTTCCGGGAAAAACTGTTTTTT. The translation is CASSETGFREKLFF.